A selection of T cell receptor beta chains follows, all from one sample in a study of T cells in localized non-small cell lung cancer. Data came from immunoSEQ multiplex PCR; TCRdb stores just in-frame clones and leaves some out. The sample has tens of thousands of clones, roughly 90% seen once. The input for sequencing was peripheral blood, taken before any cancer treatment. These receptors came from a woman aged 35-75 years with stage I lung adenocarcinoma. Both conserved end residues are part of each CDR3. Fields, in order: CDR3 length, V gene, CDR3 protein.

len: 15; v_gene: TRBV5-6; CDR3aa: CASSPTDRGNTEAFF
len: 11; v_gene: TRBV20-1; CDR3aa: CSAIWGETQYF
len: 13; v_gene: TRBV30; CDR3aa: CAWGRTDQETQYF
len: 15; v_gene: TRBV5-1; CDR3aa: CASSSGVSSTDTQYF
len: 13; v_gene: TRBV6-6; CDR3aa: CASSSLVGGEQYF
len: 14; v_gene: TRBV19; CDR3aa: CASSISSVYNEQFF
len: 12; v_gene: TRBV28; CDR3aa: CASSLGNQPQHF
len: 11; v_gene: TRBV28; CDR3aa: CALGESNEQFF
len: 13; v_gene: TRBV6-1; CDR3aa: CASSGRQGDTQYF
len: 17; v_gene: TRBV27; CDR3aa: CASSPDLVDSSSYEQYF
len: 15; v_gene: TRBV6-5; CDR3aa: CASSYPGQGYYGYTF
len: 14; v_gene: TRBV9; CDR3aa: CASSVSGGSSPLHF
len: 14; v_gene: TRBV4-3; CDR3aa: CASSQEHRRAGYTF
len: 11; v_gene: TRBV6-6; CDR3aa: CASSLGEKLFF
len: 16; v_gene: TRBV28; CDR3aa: CASSLTLTGAATEAFF
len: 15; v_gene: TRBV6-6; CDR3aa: CASSSNRGLYDEQFF
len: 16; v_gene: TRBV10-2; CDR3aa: CASSEAPGQGVETQYF
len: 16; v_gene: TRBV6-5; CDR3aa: CASSYRWAGSRETQYF
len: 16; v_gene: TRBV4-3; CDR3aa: CASSLLAGGGPYEQYF
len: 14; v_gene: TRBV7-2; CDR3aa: CASSLGPGVETQYF
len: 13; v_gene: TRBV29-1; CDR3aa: CSVAGSNFNGYTF
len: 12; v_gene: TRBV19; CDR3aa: CASNFGVAEAFF
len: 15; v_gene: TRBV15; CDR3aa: CATSRQGREINEQYF
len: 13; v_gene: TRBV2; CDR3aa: CASHRDTGYGYTF
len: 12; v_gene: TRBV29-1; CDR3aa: CSVGEAADGYTF
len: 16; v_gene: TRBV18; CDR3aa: CASSPPRASGDYEQYF
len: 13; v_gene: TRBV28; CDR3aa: CASSGPSYNEQFF
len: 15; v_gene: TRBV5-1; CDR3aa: CASSSVGSGQETQYF
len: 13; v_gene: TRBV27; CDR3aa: CASSSRGGETQYF
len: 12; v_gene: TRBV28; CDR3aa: CASTVGGQPQHF
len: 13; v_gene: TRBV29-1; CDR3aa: CSVKTGPNTEAFF
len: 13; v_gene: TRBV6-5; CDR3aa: CASSYTGGNEQFF
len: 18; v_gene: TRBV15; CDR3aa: CATSRDRGKVSTNEKLFF
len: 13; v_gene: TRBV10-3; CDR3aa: CAISEVEKTEAFF
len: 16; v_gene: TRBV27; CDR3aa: CASSRAGLSSYNEQFF
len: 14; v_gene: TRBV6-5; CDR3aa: CASSPGQFNYGYTF
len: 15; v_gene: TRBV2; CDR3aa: CASSVSSGRADTQYF
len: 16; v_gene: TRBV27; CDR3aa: CASSLSGDRGAYEQYF
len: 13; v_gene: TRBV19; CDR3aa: CASSADRDYEQYF
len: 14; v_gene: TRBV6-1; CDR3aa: CASSAGPKGTEAFF
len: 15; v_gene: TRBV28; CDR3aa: CASSLTPLNTGELFF
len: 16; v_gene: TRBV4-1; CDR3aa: CASSQEPDPNNQPQHF
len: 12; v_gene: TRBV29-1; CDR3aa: CSVRGAGTEAFF
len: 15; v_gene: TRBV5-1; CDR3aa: CASSGGTPGEETQYF
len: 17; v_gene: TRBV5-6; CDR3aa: CASSLDRLAGRTDTQYF
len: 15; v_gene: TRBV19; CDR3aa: CASSTDRGGKETQYF
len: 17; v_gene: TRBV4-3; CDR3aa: CASSQAFTGTLGEKLFF
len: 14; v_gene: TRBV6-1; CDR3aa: CASSLGRGNQPQHF
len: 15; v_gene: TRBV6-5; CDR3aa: CASSRQGGAVTEAFF
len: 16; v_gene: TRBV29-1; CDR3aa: CSAGGTRGIVADEQFF
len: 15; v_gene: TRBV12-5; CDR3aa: CASGLFVGGTDTQYF